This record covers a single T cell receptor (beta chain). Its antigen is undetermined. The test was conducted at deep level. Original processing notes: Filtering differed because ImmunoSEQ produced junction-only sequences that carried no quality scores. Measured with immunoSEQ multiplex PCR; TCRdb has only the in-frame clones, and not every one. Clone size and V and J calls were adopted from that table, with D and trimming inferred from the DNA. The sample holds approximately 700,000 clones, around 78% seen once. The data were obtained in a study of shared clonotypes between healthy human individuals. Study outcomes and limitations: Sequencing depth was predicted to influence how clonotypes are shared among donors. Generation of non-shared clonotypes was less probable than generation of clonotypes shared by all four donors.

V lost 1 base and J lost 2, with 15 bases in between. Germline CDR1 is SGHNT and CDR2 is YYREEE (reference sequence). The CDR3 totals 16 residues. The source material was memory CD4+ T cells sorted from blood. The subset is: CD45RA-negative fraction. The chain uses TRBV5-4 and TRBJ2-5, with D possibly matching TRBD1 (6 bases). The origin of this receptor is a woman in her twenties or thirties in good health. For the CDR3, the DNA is TGTGCCAGCAGCTTGTTTGGGGGCGCGAGTCAAGAGACCCAGTACTTC. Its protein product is CASSLFGGASQETQYF.